This record covers a single TCR beta chain. Measured with immunoSEQ multiplex PCR; TCRdb has only the in-frame clones, and not every one. The table lists approximately 210,000 clones, 94% of them singletons, with roughly 0.7% in the top ten. The entry originates in a study of blood T cell repertoires in COVID-19. Study details: The analysed material was cDNA or gDNA that came from T cells, B-cell-depleted T cells, or PBMCs.

The sequence was obtained from a man aged 25-45 years with COVID-19, enrolled during active disease. The sample was peripheral blood.

The CDR3 spells CASSLGGTGEGSPLHF. CDR3 sequence (DNA): TGCGCCAGCAGCTTAGGTGGGACAGGGGAAGGTTCACCCCTCCACTTT. The chain employs TRBV5-1 and TRBJ1-6, with 10 bases lining up with TRBD1. This CDR3 has 16 residues. CDR1 and CDR2 from the germline V gene are SGHRS and YFSETQ. J was trimmed by 9 bases and V by 2 bases; bases with no gene match: 8.